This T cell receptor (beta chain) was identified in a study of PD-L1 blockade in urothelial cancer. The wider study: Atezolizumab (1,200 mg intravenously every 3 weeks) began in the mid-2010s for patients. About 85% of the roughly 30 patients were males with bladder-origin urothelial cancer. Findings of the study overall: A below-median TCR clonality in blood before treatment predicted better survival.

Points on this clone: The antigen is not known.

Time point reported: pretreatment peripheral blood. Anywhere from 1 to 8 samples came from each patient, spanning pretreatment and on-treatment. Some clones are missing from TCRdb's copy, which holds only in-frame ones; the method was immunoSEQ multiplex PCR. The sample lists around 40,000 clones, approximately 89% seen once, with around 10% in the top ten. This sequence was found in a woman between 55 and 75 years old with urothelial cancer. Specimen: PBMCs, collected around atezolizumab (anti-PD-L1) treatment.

The CDR3 loop reads CASRAGPSSYEQYF. The CDR3 nucleotides are TGTGCCAGTAGAGCGGGTCCGAGCTCCTACGAGCAGTACTTC. The rearrangement joins TRBV19 to TRBJ2-7; weak D call: TRBD2 (6 bases). The V end lost 6 bases, the J end lost 0 bases, and 12 bases lay between the germline ends. The CDR3 sequence is 14 residues long. Germline V gives CDR1 LNHDA, CDR2 SQIVND (reference sequence).